There are many counts of the clone carrying this TCR beta chain. Antigen specificity is unknown. This entry belongs to a study of T cells in Graves' hyperthyroidism and ophthalmopathy. Patients aged 18 to 65 with hyperthyroidism were newly diagnosed, with duration under 2 months. Each diagnosis drew on symptoms, thyroxine, TRAb, thyroid ultrasound and orbital computed tomography findings. PBMCs stemmed from about 9.5 ml fresh peripheral blood. Study outcomes and limitations: Most thyroid-expanded clonotypes above 0.001 were also found in blood.

From germline, CDR1 is MDHEN and CDR2 SYDVKM. CDR3 length equals 15 residues. With 2 bases removed from V and 2 bases from J, the gap between germline ends came to 10 bases. Regions amplified from RNA transcripts were the TCR beta CDR3 regions. The HTBI primer set served for first-round RT-PCR of the TCR CDR3. MiXCR, applied by TCRdb to the multiplex PCR reads, yields one record per CDR3 protein. The sample shows 350,000 or so distinct CDR3 sequences, about a sixth of them seen only once. The genes are TRBV28 and TRBJ1-5; tentatively, D is TRBD1 (6 bases). This TCR came from a woman aged 25 to 39 with Graves' hyperthyroidism that later progressed to Graves' ophthalmopathy. The sequenced material came from blood. Here the CDR3 reads CASSLTGPGNQPQHF. CDR3 nucleotide sequence: TGTGCCAGCAGTTTAACAGGGCCCGGCAATCAGCCCCAGCATTTT.